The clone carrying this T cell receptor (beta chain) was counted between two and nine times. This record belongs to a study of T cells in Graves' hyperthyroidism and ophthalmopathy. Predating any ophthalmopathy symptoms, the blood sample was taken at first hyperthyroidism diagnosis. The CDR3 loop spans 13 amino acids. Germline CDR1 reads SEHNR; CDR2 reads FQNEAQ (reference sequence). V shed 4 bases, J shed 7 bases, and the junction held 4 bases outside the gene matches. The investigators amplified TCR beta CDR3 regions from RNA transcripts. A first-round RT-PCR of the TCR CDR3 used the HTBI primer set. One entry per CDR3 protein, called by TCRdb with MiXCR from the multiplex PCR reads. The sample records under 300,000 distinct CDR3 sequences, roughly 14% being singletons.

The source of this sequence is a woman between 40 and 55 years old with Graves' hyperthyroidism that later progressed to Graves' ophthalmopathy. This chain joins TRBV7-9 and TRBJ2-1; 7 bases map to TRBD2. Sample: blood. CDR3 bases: TGTGCCAGCAGCTCAACACTAGCGAATGAGCAGTTCTTC. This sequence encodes CASSSTLANEQFF.